These 13 T cell receptor beta chains share one sample of origin, sequenced in a study of control samples from healthy donors and cancer patients. This table comes from immunoSEQ multiplex PCR, and its TCRdb copy is limited to in-frame clones, with some not included. The data hold approximately 160,000 clones, with more than 85% observed a single time. Input material: blood. These receptors all come from a woman aged 40 to 50 in good health.

This chain connects TRBV6-5 to TRBJ2-2; D ambiguous. The CDR3 has 13 residues. With 7 bases removed from V and 6 bases from J, the gap between germline ends came to 12 bases. Germline CDR1 and CDR2: MNHEY and SVGAGI. CDR3 sequence: CASTPAMAGELFF. CDR3 bases: TGTGCCAGCACCCCAGCGATGGCCGGGGAGCTGTTTTTT.

Only a few counts were recorded for this clone. The rearrangement uses TRBV5-4 and TRBJ2-3; 13 bases fit TRBD2. This CDR3 is 15 amino acids long. V trimming: 4 bases; J trimming: 3 bases; junction bases outside the gene matches: 2. CDR1 and CDR2 from the germline V gene are SGHNT and YYREEE (reference sequence). The CDR3 DNA follows: TGTGCCAGCAGCATACTAGCGGGGGGGACAGATACGCAGTATTTT. Its translation: CASSILAGGTDTQYF.

The chain links TRBV20-1 to TRBJ2-7; the D is unclear. This CDR3 region has 11 residues. With 5 bases removed from V and 1 base from J, the gap between germline ends came to 6 bases. Germline V gives CDR1 DFQATT, CDR2 SNEGSKA (reference sequence). The CDR3 DNA reads TGCAGTGCTCCGTTTTCCTACGAGCAGTACTTC. Encoded protein: CSAPFSYEQYF.

The chain carries TRBV10-3 and TRBJ2-6; TRBD1 aligns across 7 bases. The CDR3 contains 19 residues. CDR1 ENHRY and CDR2 SYGVKD come from the germline V gene. Losses at the gene ends were 4 bases for V and 0 bases for J; bases not matched to a gene: 12. The CDR3 region is CAISAPPGQRDSGANVLTF. The CDR3 DNA reads TGTGCCATCAGTGCCCCACCGGGACAGAGAGACTCTGGGGCCAACGTCCTGACTTTC.

The chain employs TRBV6-5 and TRBJ1-4; D possibly corresponds to TRBD1 (6 bases). This CDR3 has 14 amino acids. Germline V CDR1 and CDR2: MNHEY, SVGAGI. V gave up 6 bases and J gave up 0 bases, with 8 bases separating them. The CDR3 DNA reads TGTGCCAGCAGACAGGGTTCAACTAATGAAAAACTGTTTTTT. It translates to CASRQGSTNEKLFF.

The V and J genes are TRBV27 and TRBJ1-3; 7 bases agree with TRBD1. Germline trimming cut 6 bases from V and 0 bases from J; bases unmatched to any gene: 8. Germline V gene sequence: CDR1 MNHEY, CDR2 SMNVEV (reference sequence). This CDR3 region has 16 residues. CDR3 region: CASSRGQPSSGNTIYF. The DNA of the CDR3 is TGTGCCAGCAGCCGGGGACAGCCGAGCTCTGGAAACACCATATATTTT.

This clone has just one count. The J gene is TRBJ2-1, the V gene TRBV10-3; no definite D call. CDR1 is ENHRY and CDR2 is SYGVKD in the germline V gene. The CDR3 loop spans 13 amino acids. V lost 3 bases, J lost 9 bases, and 12 bases lay in between. DNA of the CDR3: TGTGCCATCAGTGATCTCGGATTGGTTGAGCAGTTCTTC. The encoded protein is CAISDLGLVEQFF.

This clone appeared a single time. In the same sample, other DNA sequences code for this CDR3. CDR3 sequence (DNA): TGCGCCAGCAGCTTGGCAACAGGGGGCTCTGGGGCCAACGTCCTGACTTTC. It yields the protein CASSLATGGSGANVLTF. The V and J genes are TRBV5-1 and TRBJ2-6; 8 nucleotides agree with TRBD1. Trimming took 0 bases from V and 0 from J; bases not matched to a gene: 2. Germline values: CDR1 SGHRS, CDR2 YFSETQ. The CDR3 length is 17 residues.

V is TRBV24-1 and J is TRBJ2-3; 7 bases map to TRBD2. The CDR3 extends over 22 amino acids. From germline, CDR1 is KGHDR and CDR2 SFDVKD. Trimming took 3 bases from V and 2 from J; bases not matched to a gene: 25. The CDR3 DNA reads TGTGCCACCAGTGATAGTTTCACGAGCCGGCGGGGGAAAAAAATAGACACAGATACGCAGTATTTT. It is translated as CATSDSFTSRRGKKIDTDTQYF.

CDR3 nucleotides: TGTGCCAGCACCCCAAGCTTGGACAGGGGCTCTGGCTACACCTTC. Its protein is CASTPSLDRGSGYTF. The J gene is TRBJ1-2, the V gene TRBV18, with 9 positions matching TRBD1. CDR1 and CDR2 (germline): KGHSH, LQKENI. Trimming cost V 8 bases and J 7 bases; bases outside gene matches: 14. This CDR3 contains 15 residues.

This chain joins TRBV3-1 (or the pseudogene TRBV3-2) and TRBJ2-1; perhaps TRBD1 as D (6 bases). The CDR3 has 13 residues. CDR1 and CDR2 (germline): LGHDT, YNNKEL (reference sequence). V was shortened by 5 bases and J by 3 bases, with 8 bases between the two germline ends. The CDR3 DNA follows: TGTGCCAGCAGCTCGGACAGCTACAATGAGCAGTTCTTC. Its translation is CASSSDSYNEQFF.

The J gene is TRBJ1-5, the V gene TRBV6-1; D might be TRBD1 (5 bases). Germline V CDR1 and CDR2: MNHNS, SASEGT. Trimming removed 3 bases from V and 4 bases from J, with 10 bases in between. The CDR3 runs 14 residues. CDR3 DNA: TGTGCCAGCAGTGATTTGACAGCTAATCAGCCCCAGCATTTT. Residues: CASSDLTANQPQHF.

The chain joins TRBV6-2 or TRBV6-3 to TRBJ1-2, with D unresolved. Germline CDR1 reads MNHEY; CDR2 reads SVGEGT. Deletions cut 5 bases from V and 8 bases from J, with 12 bases between. This CDR3 spans 12 amino acids. The CDR3 sequence is CASSQGYRGYTF. Written as DNA, the CDR3 is TGTGCCAGCAGTCAAGGGTATAGGGGCTACACCTTC.